This TCR beta chain appears in the sequencing data of a study of identical twins. TCRdb fed the 5' RACE reads into MiXCR, producing one record per CDR3 protein. The data contain a few hundred thousand distinct CDR3 sequences, 10% to 13% of them seen just once; the ten biggest clones take up more than 8%. CDR1 and CDR2 (germline): MDHEN, SYDVKM. V lost 2 bases and J lost 8; bases outside the gene matches: 7. The CDR3 extends over 14 amino acids. The source is a man aged 50 to 59 in good health. The sample was memory T cells sorted from blood. The chain is built from TRBV28 and TRBJ1-2; 8 nucleotides match TRBD1. For the CDR3, the DNA is TGTGCCAGCAGTTTAGCCCGGACAGGGCGCGGCTACACCTTC. It is translated as CASSLARTGRGYTF.